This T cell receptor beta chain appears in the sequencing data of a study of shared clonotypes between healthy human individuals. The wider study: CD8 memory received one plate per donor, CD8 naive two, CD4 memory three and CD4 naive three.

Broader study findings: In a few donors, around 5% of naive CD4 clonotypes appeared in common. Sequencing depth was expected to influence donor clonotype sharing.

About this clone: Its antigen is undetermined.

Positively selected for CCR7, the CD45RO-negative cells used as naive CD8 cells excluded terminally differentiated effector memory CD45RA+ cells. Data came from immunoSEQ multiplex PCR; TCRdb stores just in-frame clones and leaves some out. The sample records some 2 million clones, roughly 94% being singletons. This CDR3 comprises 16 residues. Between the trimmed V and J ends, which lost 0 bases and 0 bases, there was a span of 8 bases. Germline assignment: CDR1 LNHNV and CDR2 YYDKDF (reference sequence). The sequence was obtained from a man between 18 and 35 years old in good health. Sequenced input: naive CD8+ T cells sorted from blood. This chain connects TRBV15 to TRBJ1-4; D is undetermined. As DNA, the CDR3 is TGTGCCACCAGCAGAGAGGGCAGTTCAACTAATGAAAAACTGTTTTTT. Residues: CATSREGSSTNEKLFF. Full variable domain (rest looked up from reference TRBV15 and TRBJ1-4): DAMVIQNPRYQVTQFGKPVTLSCSQTLNHNVMYWYQQKSSQAPKLLFHYYDKDFNNEADTPDNFQSRRPNTSFCFLDIRSPGLGDTAMYLCATSREGSSTNEKLFFGSGTQLSVL.